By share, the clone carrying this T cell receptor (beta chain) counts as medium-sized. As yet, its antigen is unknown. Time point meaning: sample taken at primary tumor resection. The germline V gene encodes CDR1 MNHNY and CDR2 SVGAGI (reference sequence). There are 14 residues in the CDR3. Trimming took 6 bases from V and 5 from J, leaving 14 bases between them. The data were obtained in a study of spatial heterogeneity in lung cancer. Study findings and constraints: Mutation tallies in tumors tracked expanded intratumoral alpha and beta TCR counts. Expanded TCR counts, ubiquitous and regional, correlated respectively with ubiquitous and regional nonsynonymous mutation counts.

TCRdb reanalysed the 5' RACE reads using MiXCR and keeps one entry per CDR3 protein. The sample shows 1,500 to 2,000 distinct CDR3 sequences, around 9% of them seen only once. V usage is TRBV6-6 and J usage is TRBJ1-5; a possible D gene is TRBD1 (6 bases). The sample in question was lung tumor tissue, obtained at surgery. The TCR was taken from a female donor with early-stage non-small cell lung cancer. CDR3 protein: CASSFDRRDQPQHF. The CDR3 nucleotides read TGTGCCAGCAGCTTCGACAGGAGGGATCAGCCCCAGCATTTT.